This T cell receptor beta chain was sequenced for a study of T-cell memory formation after mild COVID-19. The V gene end was trimmed by 3 bases and the J gene end by 6 bases; junction bases not matched to a gene: 17. The CDR3 sequence is 18 residues long. Germline loops: CDR1 LNHDA, CDR2 SQIVND (reference sequence). TCRdb analysed the 5' RACE reads with MiXCR anew, one entry per CDR3 protein. The sample includes some 210,000 distinct CDR3 sequences, over 9.5% seen only once; the top ten take roughly 3.2%. Material for sequencing was PBMCs or a T cell subset sorted from them (not recorded which). The genes are TRBV19 and TRBJ1-5, with 7 bases lining up with TRBD1. The sequence was obtained from a man aged 18 to 29 who had mild COVID-19 (a few samples of this study predate the infection). Cell type and time point are not known. Here the CDR3 DNA reads TGTGCCAGTAGTATTCCGGACAGGTCTCCTGGCTTTTCTCAGCCCCAGCATTTT. It is translated as CASSIPDRSPGFSQPQHF.